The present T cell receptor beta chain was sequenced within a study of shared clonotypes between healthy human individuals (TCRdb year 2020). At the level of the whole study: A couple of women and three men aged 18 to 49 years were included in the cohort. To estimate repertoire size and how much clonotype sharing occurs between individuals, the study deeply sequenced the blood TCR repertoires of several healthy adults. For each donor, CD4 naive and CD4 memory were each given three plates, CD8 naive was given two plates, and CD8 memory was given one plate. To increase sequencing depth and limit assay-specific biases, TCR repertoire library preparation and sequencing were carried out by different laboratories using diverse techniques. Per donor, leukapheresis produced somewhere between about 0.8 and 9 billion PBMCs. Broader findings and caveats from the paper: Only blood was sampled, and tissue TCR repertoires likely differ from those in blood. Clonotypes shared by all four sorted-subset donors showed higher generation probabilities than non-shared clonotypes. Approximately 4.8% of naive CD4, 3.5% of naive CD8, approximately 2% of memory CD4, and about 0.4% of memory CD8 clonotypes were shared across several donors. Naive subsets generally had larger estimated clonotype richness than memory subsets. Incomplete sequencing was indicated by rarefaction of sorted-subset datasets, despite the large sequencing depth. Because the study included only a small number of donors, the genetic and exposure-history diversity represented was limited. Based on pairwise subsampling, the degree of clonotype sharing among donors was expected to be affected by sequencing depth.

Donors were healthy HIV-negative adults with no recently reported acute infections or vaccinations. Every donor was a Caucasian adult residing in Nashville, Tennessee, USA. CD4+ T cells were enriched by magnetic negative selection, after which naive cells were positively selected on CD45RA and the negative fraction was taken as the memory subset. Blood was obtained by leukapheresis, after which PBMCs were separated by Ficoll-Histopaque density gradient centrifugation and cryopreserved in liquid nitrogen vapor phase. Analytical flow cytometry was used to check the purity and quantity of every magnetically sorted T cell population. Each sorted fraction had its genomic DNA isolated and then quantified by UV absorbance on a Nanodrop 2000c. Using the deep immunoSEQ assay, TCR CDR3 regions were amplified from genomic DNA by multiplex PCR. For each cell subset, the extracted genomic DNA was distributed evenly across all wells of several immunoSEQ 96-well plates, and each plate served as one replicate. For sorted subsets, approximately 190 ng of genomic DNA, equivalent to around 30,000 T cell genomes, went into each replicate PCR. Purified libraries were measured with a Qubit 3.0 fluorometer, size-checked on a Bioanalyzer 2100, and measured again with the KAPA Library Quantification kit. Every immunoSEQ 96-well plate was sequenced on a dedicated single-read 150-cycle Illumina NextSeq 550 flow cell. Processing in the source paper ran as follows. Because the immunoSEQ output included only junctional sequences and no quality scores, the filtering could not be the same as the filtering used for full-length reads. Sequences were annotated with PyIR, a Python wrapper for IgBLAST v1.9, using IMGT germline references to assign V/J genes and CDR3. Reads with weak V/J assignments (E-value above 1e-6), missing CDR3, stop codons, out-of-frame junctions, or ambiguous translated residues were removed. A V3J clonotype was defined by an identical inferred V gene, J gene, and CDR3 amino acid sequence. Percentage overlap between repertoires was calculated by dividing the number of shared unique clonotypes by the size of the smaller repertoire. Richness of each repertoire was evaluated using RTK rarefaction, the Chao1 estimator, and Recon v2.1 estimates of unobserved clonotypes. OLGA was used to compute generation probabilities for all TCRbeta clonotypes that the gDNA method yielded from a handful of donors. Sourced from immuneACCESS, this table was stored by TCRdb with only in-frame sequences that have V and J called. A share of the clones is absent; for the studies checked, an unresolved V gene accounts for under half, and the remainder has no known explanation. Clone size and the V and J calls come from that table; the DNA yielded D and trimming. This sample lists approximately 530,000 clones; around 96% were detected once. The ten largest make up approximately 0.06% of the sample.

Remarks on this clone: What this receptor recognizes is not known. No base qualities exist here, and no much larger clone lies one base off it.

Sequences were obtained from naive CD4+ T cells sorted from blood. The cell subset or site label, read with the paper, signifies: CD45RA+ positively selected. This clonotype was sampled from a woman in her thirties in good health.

The CDR3 region reads CASSQVDLPDGYTF. The nucleotide sequence reads TGCGCCAGCAGCCAAGTGGACCTTCCGGATGGCTACACCTTC. Recombination connected TRBV4-1 to TRBJ1-2, with the D gene too uncertain to name. The germline V gene yields MGHRA for CDR1 and YSYEKL for CDR2. A distance of 12 bases separates the germline ends of V and J, which lose 1 base and 6 bases respectively. There are 14 amino acids in the CDR3, from cysteine to phenylalanine inclusive. Just CDR3 DNA is preserved here, 42 bases in frame from base 1.